These 32 T cell receptor beta chains were sequenced from one sample in a study of tumor-infiltrating lymphocytes in primary liver carcinoma. TCR beta cDNA was prepared out of roughly 0.45 ug total RNA by means of a constant-region primer. ARM-PCR, slightly modified, supplied the TCR beta libraries through three nested multiplex PCR rounds. TRBV1-TRBV30 forward primers paired with a C-beta reverse primer were used in the first two PCR rounds, which ran approximately 10 cycles each. TCRdb analysed the multiplex PCR reads with MiXCR anew, one entry per CDR3 protein. The sample lists some 320,000 distinct CDR3 sequences, approximately 65% occurring once. Blood RNA was derived from unsorted whole blood, and germline DNA was extracted too. The sequencing input was peripheral blood. These receptors all come from a man aged 35-49 years with primary liver carcinoma and hepatitis B virus infection.

With regard to this clonotype: Germline is not matched at one junction end, which may reflect a read error. The chain has TRBV10-3 and TRBJ2-2; 7 bases line up with TRBD2. Germline V gene data show CDR1 as ENHRY and CDR2 as SYGVKD. This CDR3 comprises 14 residues. This chain's CDR3 is CATKGLSGTGELFF. CDR3 in DNA: TGTGCCACCAAGGGACTATCGGGGACCGGGGAGCTATTTTTT.

The chain carries TRBV7-9 and TRBJ1-1, with 7 bases aligning to TRBD1. The CDR3 is made up of 14 amino acids. Germline V gene data show CDR1 as SEHNR and CDR2 as FQNEAQ (reference sequence). Unmatched junction bases numbered 7, after V lost 5 bases and J lost 4 bases. This CDR3 reads CASSPQGRGTEAFF. Here the CDR3 DNA reads TGTGCCAGCAGCCCACAGGGGCGTGGCACTGAAGCTTTCTTT.

Concerning this clonotype itself: An end of the junction differs from the germline gene, which may be a read error. This chain uses TRBV7-2 with TRBJ1-4; D call uncertain. The CDR3 loop spans 16 amino acids. Germline lookup yields CDR1 SGHTA and CDR2 FQGNSA. CDR3: CAGSSSPGSRHEKLFF. The CDR3 nucleotides are TGTGCCGGCAGCTCCTCTCCGGGATCACGACATGAAAAACTGTTTTTT.

The CDR3 spells CASSLGAGAVGEQYF. CDR3 nucleotide sequence: TGCGCCAGCAGCCTCGGGGCAGGGGCCGTCGGCGAGCAGTACTTC. The chain couples TRBV4-1 to TRBJ2-7; tentative D call: TRBD1 (6 bases). This CDR3 is built from 15 residues. Trimming removed 4 bases from V and 6 bases from J, with 19 bases in between. The germline CDR1 and CDR2 sequences are MGHRA and YSYEKL.

V usage is TRBV6-1 and J usage is TRBJ1-2; D may be TRBD1 (6 bases). The CDR3 contains 14 residues. Germline V gene data show CDR1 as MNHNS and CDR2 as SASEGT. V was cut by 6 bases and J by 7 bases, with 18 bases left in between. This CDR3 reads CASRAGTPSGGYTF. The CDR3 nucleotides are TGTGCCAGCAGGGCCGGGACACCGAGTGGTGGCTACACCTTC.

As concerns this clonotype: This sequence may be a read error, since a much larger clone differs from it by one base. This chain uses TRBV4-1 with TRBJ2-7; no clear D. The germline CDR1 and CDR2 sequences are MGHRA and YSYEKL. Trimming took 1 base from V and 3 from J, leaving 10 bases between them. This CDR3 comprises 14 residues. As DNA, the CDR3 is TGCGCCAGCAGCCAAGTGTCGCGGCACTACGAGCAGTACTTC. Its translation: CASSQVSRHYEQYF.

This clonotype was seen a few times. The chain carries TRBV4-1 and TRBJ1-5; D is unclear. The germline V gene has CDR1 MGHRA and CDR2 YSYEKL. This CDR3 spans 16 amino acids. Trimming cost V 0 bases and J 0 bases, with 9 bases left between them. The DNA for the CDR3 is TGCGCCAGCAGCCAAGAGACGGGTTATAGCAATCAGCCCCAGCATTTT. Amino acids: CASSQETGYSNQPQHF.

The chain has TRBV6-2 or TRBV6-3 and TRBJ1-2; no clear D. V dropped 9 bases and J dropped 1 base, with 15 bases sitting between them. In germline, CDR1 is MNHEY, CDR2 SVGEGT. The CDR3 is made up of 14 amino acids. As DNA, the CDR3 is TGTGCCAGGAAGGACCTCCTGGTTAACTATGGCTACACCTTC. It translates to CARKDLLVNYGYTF.

This clonotype was counted at least ten times. V is TRBV6-5 and J is TRBJ2-7; weak D call: TRBD2 (6 bases). The CDR3 runs 16 residues. Deletions cut 6 bases from V and 3 bases from J, with 21 bases between. Germline V gene data show CDR1 as MNHEY and CDR2 as SVGAGI. The CDR3, as DNA: TGTGCCAGCAGATTCGGCCGGGGGTCCGGTTTCTACGAGCAGTACTTC. This gives the protein CASRFGRGSGFYEQYF.

The chain couples TRBV29-1 to TRBJ2-7, with unresolved D. The V and J ends lost 5 bases and 4 bases respectively, with 6 bases between them. Germline loops: CDR1 SQVTM, CDR2 ANQGSEA. CDR3 length equals 10 residues. The CDR3 region has the DNA TGCAGCGTTCACAGATACGAGCAGTACTTC. Translation gives CSVHRYEQYF.

Comments on this clonotype: It may be a read error: a sequence one base away is much more abundant. The chain links TRBV12-3 or TRBV12-4 to TRBJ1-1, with D possibly TRBD1 on 5 matching bases. This CDR3 region has 11 residues. The CDR3 region has the DNA TGTGCCAGCACCCAGGGCCCTGAAACTTTCTTT. This sequence encodes CASTQGPETFF.

Points on this clonotype: This may stem from a read error, because a much larger clone lies one nucleotide away. This chain uses TRBV6-6 with TRBJ1-2; a weak D match, TRBD1 (5 bases). CDR1 is MNHNY and CDR2 is SVGAGI in the germline V gene (reference sequence). The CDR3 length is 17 residues. CDR3 sequence reads: CASIYPKGAGPRYGYTF. Here the CDR3 DNA reads TGTGCCAGCATTTACCCCAAAGGGGCAGGACCCCGATATGGCTACACCTTC.

V usage is TRBV7-9 and J usage is TRBJ1-4; D is uncertain. Per germline, CDR1 SEHNR and CDR2 FQNEAQ (reference sequence). V dropped 3 bases and J dropped 0 bases, with 11 bases sitting between them. This CDR3 comprises 16 residues. This CDR3 is CASSLVSGPTNEKLFF. The CDR3 region has the DNA TGTGCCAGCAGCTTGGTATCGGGCCCAACTAATGAAAAACTGTTTTTT. Using reference TRBV7-9 and TRBJ1-4 for the parts outside the CDR3, the full variable domain is DTGVSQNPRHKITKRGQNVTFRCDPISEHNRLYWYRQTLGQGPEFLTYFQNEAQLEKSRLLSDRFSAERPKGSFSTLEIQRTEQGDSAMYLCASSLVSGPTNEKLFFGSGTQLSVL.

As concerns this clonotype: One junction end does not reproduce the germline sequence, and a read error may be involved. The rearrangement links TRBV5-6 to TRBJ1-5, with 7 positions matching TRBD1. This CDR3 has 18 residues. The V gene's germline CDR1 is SGHDT and CDR2 YYEEEE. CDR3 DNA: TGTGTCAGCAGCTCGTACTCAGGGGGAGAGGATAGCAATCAGCCCCAGCATTTT. Amino acids: CVSSSYSGGEDSNQPQHF.

Concerning this clonotype itself: This may stem from a read error, because a much larger clone lies one nucleotide away. V is TRBV6-1 and J is TRBJ2-1; possible D gene TRBD2, 6 bases. The germline V and J ends were trimmed by 5 bases and 8 bases, with 13 bases remaining between them. Germline V gives CDR1 MNHNS, CDR2 SASEGT. The CDR3 length is 13 residues. CDR3 loop: CASSNYRGYEQFF. CDR3 nucleotides: TGTGCCAGCAGTAACTACCGGGGGTATGAGCAGTTCTTC.

The chain carries TRBV28 and TRBJ1-1; 7 positions match TRBD1. This CDR3 has 14 residues. CDR1 and CDR2 from the germline V gene are MDHEN and SYDVKM. Unmatched junction bases numbered 5, after V lost 2 bases and J lost 5 bases. The CDR3, as DNA: TGTGCCAGCAGTTTAGGGACAGCGGGGACTGAAGCTTTCTTT. Protein sequence: CASSLGTAGTEAFF.

The chain couples TRBV11-3 to TRBJ2-7; 7 nucleotides match TRBD2. After removal of 2 bases from V and 5 bases from J, the junction contained 6 bases not matched to a gene. Germline V lookup: CDR1 SGHNT, CDR2 YENEEA. This CDR3 spans 14 amino acids. The CDR3 is CASSLSGREHEQYF. CDR3 sequence (DNA): TGTGCCAGCAGCTTAAGCGGGCGGGAGCACGAGCAGTACTTC. Full variable domain (remainder filled in from reference TRBV11-3 and TRBJ2-7): EAGVVQSPRYKIIEKKQPVAFWCNPISGHNTLYWYLQNLGQGPELLIRYENEEAVDDSQLPKDRFSAERLKGVDSTLKIQPAELGDSAVYLCASSLSGREHEQYFGPGTRLTVT.

CDR3 loop: CASSIGRFTDTQYF. Written as DNA, the CDR3 is TGTGCCAGCAGTATTGGACGGTTCACAGATACGCAGTATTTT. The chain joins TRBV11-3 to TRBJ2-3; D gene unclear. Germline lookup yields CDR1 SGHNT and CDR2 YENEEA. This CDR3 comprises 14 residues. V dropped 6 bases and J dropped 2 bases, with 12 bases sitting between them.

The chain links TRBV6-2 or TRBV6-3 to TRBJ2-7; 8 nucleotides line up with TRBD2. The germline gives CDR1 MNHEY, CDR2 SVGEGT. The CDR3 is 16 residues long. Losses at the gene ends were 10 bases for V and 4 bases for J; bases not matched to a gene: 18. This CDR3 reads CAICPRAGGWSYEQYF. The CDR3 DNA reads as TGTGCCATCTGTCCCCGCGCGGGGGGCTGGTCTTACGAGCAGTACTTC.

The chain employs TRBV5-6 and TRBJ2-3; D remains unclear. Germline loops: CDR1 SGHDT, CDR2 YYEEEE. This CDR3 has 14 residues. Trimming left V 0 bases short and J 3 bases short, with 8 bases between. DNA for the CDR3: TGTGCCAGCAGCTTGGTCGAGAGTACAGATACGCAGTATTTT. Its translation is CASSLVESTDTQYF.

This clonotype has only one observation. A much more abundant neighbour one base away suggests this may be a read error. CDR3 protein: CAISESVGVHKQYF. The CDR3 DNA sequence: TGTGCCATCAGTGAGTCGGTCGGGGTCCACAAGCAGTACTTC. V and J are TRBV10-3 and TRBJ2-7, with D possibly TRBD2 on 5 matching bases. This CDR3 spans 14 amino acids. V was cut by 0 bases and J by 8 bases, with 14 bases left in between. The germline V gene encodes CDR1 ENHRY and CDR2 SYGVKD.

Concerning this clonotype itself: This may be a read error, as it is one base from a much larger clone. The CDR3 bases are TGTGCCAGCGGCCAACCGGGACAGGGGAACACTGAAGCTTTCTTT. Amino acid sequence: CASGQPGQGNTEAFF. The J gene is TRBJ1-1, the V gene TRBV4-2, with TRBD1 matching 9 bases. This CDR3 contains 15 residues. Germline V gene data show CDR1 as LGHNA and CDR2 as YNFKEQ.

The chain links TRBV4-1 to TRBJ2-3; maybe TRBD1 (5 bases). V was trimmed by 10 bases and J by 0 bases, leaving 20 bases between them. Germline V gene sequence: CDR1 MGHRA, CDR2 YSYEKL. The CDR3 runs to 16 residues. The chain's CDR3 is CANNQVWGISTDTQYF. The CDR3, as DNA: TGCGCCAACAACCAAGTTTGGGGCATTAGCACAGATACGCAGTATTTT.

CDR3 amino acids: CASSFLGLDIQYF. The CDR3 DNA reads as TGTGCCAGCAGTTTTTTGGGGTTAGACATTCAGTACTTC. The chain couples TRBV28 to TRBJ2-4; D unclear. CDR3 length: 13 amino acids. The germline V gene encodes CDR1 MDHEN and CDR2 SYDVKM. Trimming took off 3 bases at V and 8 bases at J, with 11 bases between the two ends.

This clonotype was detected once. A much more abundant neighbour one base away suggests this may be a read error. The CDR3 loop reads CASSYAQGETQYF. The CDR3 DNA follows: TGTGCCAGCAGTTACGCCCAGGGAGAGACCCAGTACTTC. The chain is built from TRBV6-2 or TRBV6-3 and TRBJ2-5; possibly TRBD1 for D (5 bases). Germline-derived CDR1 and CDR2 are MNHEY and SVGEGT. The CDR3 consists of 13 residues. Trimming took off 2 bases at V and 4 bases at J, with 8 bases between the two ends.

The V and J genes are TRBV7-9 and TRBJ2-7, with D maybe TRBD1 (6 bases). CDR1 is SEHNR, CDR2 FQNEAQ, per germline (reference sequence). This CDR3 is 15 amino acids long. The germline V and J ends were trimmed by 5 bases and 2 bases, with 16 bases remaining between them. The CDR3 DNA is TGTGCCAGCAGCAGGTGTGGGACATACACCTACGAGCAGTACTTC. Encoded protein: CASSRCGTYTYEQYF.

For this clonotype: This clone may be a read error of a much larger clone one base away. The rearrangement uses TRBV6-5 and TRBJ2-3; 7 nucleotides align to TRBD1. Germline CDR1 is MNHEY and CDR2 is SVGAGI. The CDR3 runs to 13 residues. Here the CDR3 reads CAGSRQGPDTQYF. The CDR3 coding sequence is TGTGCCGGCAGTAGACAGGGTCCAGATACGCAGTATTTT.

Worth noting for this clonotype: One base away lies a much larger clone, so this may be a sequencing read error. The gene calls are TRBV4-1 and TRBJ1-6; no clear D gene. Per the germline V gene, CDR1 is MGHRA and CDR2 is YSYEKL. The CDR3 consists of 9 residues. The CDR3 sequence: CANSLTLHF. DNA of the CDR3: TGCGCCAACAGCCTGACCCTCCACTTT.

A note on this clonotype: An end of the junction differs from the germline gene, which may be a read error. The rearrangement joins TRBV7-8 to TRBJ2-7; unclear D gene. Germline loops: CDR1 SGHVS, CDR2 FQNEAQ. The CDR3 has 14 amino acids. CDR3 loop: CATSFLLTTYEQYF. For the CDR3, the DNA is TGTGCCACCAGCTTCCTCTTGACAACCTACGAGCAGTACTTC. The whole variable domain, filled in from reference TRBV7-8 and TRBJ2-7, reads GAGVSQSPRYKVAKRGQDVALRCDPISGHVSLFWYQQALGQGPEFLTYFQNEAQLDKSGLPSDRFFAERPEGSVSTLKIQRTQQEDSAVYLCATSFLLTTYEQYFGPGTRLTVT.

The genes are TRBV12-3 or TRBV12-4 and TRBJ1-3; no definite D call. This CDR3 comprises 13 residues. Deletions cut 2 bases from V and 4 bases from J, with 6 bases between. The CDR3: CASSLSGGNTIYF. The DNA of the CDR3 is TGTGCCAGCAGTTTATCGGGCGGAAACACCATATATTTT.

The V gene is TRBV20-1, the J gene TRBJ1-2; maybe TRBD1 (5 bases). CDR1 is DFQATT and CDR2 is SNEGSKA in the germline V gene (reference sequence). This CDR3 has 12 residues. Between the trimmed V and J ends, which lost 3 bases and 8 bases, there was a span of 13 bases. This CDR3 reads CSARSGEGGYTF. DNA of the CDR3: TGCAGTGCTAGGTCGGGGGAAGGAGGCTACACCTTC.

The chain combines TRBV6-1 with TRBJ2-7; 12 bases agree with TRBD1. Trimming at V came to 7 bases and at J to 9 bases, leaving 13 bases not matched to a gene. CDR3 size: 15 residues. CDR1 and CDR2 (germline): MNHNS, SASEGT. For the CDR3, the DNA is TGTGCCAGCAAATCCCTGGGACAGGGGGCAGGGGGGCAGTACTTC. Translation gives CASKSLGQGAGGQYF.